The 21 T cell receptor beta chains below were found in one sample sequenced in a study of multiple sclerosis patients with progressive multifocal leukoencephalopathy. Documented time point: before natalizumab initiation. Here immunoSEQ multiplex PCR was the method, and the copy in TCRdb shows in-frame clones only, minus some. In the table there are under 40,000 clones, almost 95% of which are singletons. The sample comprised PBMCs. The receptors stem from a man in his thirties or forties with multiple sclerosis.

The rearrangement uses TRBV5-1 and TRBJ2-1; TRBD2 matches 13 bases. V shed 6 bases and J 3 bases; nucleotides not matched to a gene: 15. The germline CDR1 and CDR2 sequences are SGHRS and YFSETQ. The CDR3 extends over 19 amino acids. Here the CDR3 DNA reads TGCGCCAGCACCAGGGACCCTGACGGACTAGCGGGAGACTACAATGAGCAGTTCTTC. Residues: CASTRDPDGLAGDYNEQFF. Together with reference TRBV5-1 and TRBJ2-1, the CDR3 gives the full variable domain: KAGVTQTPRYLIKTRGQQVTLSCSPISGHRSVSWYQQTPGQGLQFLFEYFSETQRNKGNFPGRFSGRQFSNSRSEMNVSTLELGDSALYLCASTRDPDGLAGDYNEQFFGPGTRLTVL.

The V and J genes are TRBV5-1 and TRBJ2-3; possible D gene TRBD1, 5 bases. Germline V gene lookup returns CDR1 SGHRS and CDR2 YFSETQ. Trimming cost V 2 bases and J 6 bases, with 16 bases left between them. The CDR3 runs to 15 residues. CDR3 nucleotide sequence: TGCGCCAGCAGCTTATGGGGCGGTATGGGGGATACGCAGTATTTT. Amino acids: CASSLWGGMGDTQYF.

The CDR3: CASMGGTSGYNEQFF. CDR3 coding DNA: TGTGCCAGCATGGGGGGGACTAGCGGTTACAATGAGCAGTTCTTC. The chain recombines TRBV2 with TRBJ2-1; TRBD2 agrees at 11 bases. V shed 7 bases and J 4 bases; nucleotides not matched to a gene: 6. The V gene's germline CDR1 is SNHLY and CDR2 FYNNEI. CDR3 size: 15 residues. Using reference TRBV2 and TRBJ2-1 for the parts outside the CDR3, the full variable domain is EPEVTQTPSHQVTQMGQEVILRCVPISNHLYFYWYRQILGQKVEFLVSFYNNEISEKSEIFDDQFSVERPDGSNFTLKIRSTKLEDSAMYFCASMGGTSGYNEQFFGPGTRLTVL.

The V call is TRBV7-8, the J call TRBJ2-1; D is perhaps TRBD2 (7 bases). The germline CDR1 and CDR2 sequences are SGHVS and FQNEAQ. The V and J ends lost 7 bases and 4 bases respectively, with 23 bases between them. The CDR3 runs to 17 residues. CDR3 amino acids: CASTPGGRDGIYNEQFF. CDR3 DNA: TGTGCCAGCACCCCCGGGGGGCGGGACGGAATATACAATGAGCAGTTCTTC.

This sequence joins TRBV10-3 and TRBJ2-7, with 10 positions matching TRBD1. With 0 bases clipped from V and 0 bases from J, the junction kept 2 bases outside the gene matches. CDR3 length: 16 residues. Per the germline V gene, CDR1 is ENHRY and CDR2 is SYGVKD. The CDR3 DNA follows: TGTGCCATCAGTGAGTCGACAGGGGGCCGCTCCTACGAGCAGTACTTC. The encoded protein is CAISESTGGRSYEQYF.

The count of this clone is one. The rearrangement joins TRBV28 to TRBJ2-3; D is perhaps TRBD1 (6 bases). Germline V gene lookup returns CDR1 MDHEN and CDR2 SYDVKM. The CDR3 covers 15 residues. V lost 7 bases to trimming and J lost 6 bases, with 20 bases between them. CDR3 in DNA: TGTGCCAGCAACTCTGGTGGGGGCAACGTGGATACGCAGTATTTT. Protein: CASNSGGGNVDTQYF.

The CDR3 nucleotides read TGTGCCAGCAGCTTATTGAGGGGCACAGATACGCAGTATTTT. It specifies CASSLLRGTDTQYF. The gene calls are TRBV7-8 and TRBJ2-3; the D gene is possibly TRBD2 (5 bases). Germline V CDR1 and CDR2: SGHVS, FQNEAQ. V was pared by 2 bases and J by 1 base, with 7 bases between. The CDR3 has 14 residues.

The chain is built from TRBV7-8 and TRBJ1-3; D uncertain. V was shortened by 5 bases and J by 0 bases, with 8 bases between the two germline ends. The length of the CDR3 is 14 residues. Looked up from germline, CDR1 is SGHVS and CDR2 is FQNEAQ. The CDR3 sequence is CASSPYRSGNTIYF. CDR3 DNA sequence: TGTGCCAGCAGCCCCTACCGCTCTGGAAACACCATATATTTT.

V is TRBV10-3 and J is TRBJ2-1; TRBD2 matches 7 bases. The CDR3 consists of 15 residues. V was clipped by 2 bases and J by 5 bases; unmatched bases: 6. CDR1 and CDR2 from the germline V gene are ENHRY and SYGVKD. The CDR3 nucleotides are TGTGCCATCAGTGAGGGGGGGGTATTCGACAATGAGCAGTTCTTC. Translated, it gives CAISEGGVFDNEQFF.

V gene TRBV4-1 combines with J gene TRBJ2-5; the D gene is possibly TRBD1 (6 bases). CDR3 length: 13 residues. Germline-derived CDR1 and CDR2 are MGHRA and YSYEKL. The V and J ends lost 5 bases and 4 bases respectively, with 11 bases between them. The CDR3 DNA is TGCGCCAGCAGCACCCCAGGGGTAGAGACCCAGTACTTC. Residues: CASSTPGVETQYF.

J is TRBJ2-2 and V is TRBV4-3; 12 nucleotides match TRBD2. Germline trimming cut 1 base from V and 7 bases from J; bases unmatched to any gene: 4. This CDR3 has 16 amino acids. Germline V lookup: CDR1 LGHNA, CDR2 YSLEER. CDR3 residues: CASSQAGTSGFGELFF. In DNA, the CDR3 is TGCGCCAGCAGCCAAGCCGGGACTAGCGGGTTCGGGGAGCTGTTTTTT.

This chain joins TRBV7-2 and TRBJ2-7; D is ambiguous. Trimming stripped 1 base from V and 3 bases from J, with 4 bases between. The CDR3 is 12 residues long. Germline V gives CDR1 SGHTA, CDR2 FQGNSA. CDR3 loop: CASSLGYYEQYF. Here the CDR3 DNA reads TGTGCCAGCAGCTTAGGGTACTACGAGCAGTACTTC.

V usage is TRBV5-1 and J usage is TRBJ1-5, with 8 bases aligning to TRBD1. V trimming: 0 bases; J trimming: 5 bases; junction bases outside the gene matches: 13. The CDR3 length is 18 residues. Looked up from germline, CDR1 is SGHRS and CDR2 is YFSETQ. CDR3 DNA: TGCGCCAGCAGCTTGGATCCCTGGACAGGGTCCATGGATCAGCCCCAGCATTTT. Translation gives CASSLDPWTGSMDQPQHF.

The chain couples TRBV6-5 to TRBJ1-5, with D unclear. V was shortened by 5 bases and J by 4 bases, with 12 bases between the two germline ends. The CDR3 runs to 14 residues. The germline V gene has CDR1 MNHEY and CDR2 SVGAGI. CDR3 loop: CASSPRATNQPQHF. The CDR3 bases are TGTGCCAGCAGTCCTCGGGCTACTAATCAGCCCCAGCATTTT.

The CDR3 is CSVEDLGRGTTEAFF. The DNA for the CDR3 is TGCAGCGTTGAAGATCTTGGGAGAGGGACCACTGAAGCTTTCTTT. The chain recombines TRBV29-1 with TRBJ1-1; D may be TRBD1 (5 bases). V was cut by 0 bases and J by 4 bases, with 15 bases left in between. The CDR3 loop spans 15 amino acids. The germline CDR1 and CDR2 sequences are SQVTM and ANQGSEA.

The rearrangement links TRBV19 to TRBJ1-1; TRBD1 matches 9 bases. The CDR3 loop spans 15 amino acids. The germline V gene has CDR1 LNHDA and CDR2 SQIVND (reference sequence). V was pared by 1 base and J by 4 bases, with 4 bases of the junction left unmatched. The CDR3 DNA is TGTGCCAGTAGTATAGTGGGGACAGGGTTCACTGAAGCTTTCTTT. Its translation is CASSIVGTGFTEAFF. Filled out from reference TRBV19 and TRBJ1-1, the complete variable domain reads DGGITQSPKYLFRKEGQNVTLSCEQNLNHDAMYWYRQDPGQGLRLIYYSQIVNDFQKGDIAEGYSVSREKKESFPLTVTSAQKNPTAFYLCASSIVGTGFTEAFFGQGTRLTVV.

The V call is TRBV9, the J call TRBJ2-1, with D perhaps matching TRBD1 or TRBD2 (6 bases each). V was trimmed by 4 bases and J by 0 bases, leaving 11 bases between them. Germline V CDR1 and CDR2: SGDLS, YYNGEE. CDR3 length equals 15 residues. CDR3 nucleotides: TGTGCCAGCAGCCGTAGGGGGGACTCCTACAATGAGCAGTTCTTC. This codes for CASSRRGDSYNEQFF.

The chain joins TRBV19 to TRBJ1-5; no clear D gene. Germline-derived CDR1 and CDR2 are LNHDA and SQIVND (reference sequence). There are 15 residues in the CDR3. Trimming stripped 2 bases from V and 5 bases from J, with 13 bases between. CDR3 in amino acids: CASSIYAETYQPQHF. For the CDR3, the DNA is TGTGCCAGTAGTATATATGCAGAGACCTATCAGCCCCAGCATTTT.

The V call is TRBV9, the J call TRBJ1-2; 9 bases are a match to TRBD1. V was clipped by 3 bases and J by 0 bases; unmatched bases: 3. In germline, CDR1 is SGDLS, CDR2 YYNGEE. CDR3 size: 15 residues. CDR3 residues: CASSARTGANYGYTF. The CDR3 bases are TGTGCCAGCAGCGCGCGGACAGGGGCTAACTATGGCTACACCTTC.

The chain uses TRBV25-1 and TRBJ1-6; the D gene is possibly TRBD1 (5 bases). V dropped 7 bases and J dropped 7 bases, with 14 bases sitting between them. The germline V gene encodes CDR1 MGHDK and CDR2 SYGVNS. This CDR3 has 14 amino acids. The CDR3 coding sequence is TGTGCCAGCACGTTAAGGGGTTGGAATTCACCCCTCCACTTT. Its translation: CASTLRGWNSPLHF. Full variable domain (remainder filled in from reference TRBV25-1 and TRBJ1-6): EADIYQTPRYLVIGTGKKITLECSQTMGHDKMYWYQQDPGMELHLIHYSYGVNSTEKGDLSSESTVSRIRTEHFPLTLESARPSHTSQYLCASTLRGWNSPLHFGNGTRLTVT.

CDR3 in amino acids: CASSKSRGEQYV. CDR3 nucleotides: TGTGCCAGCAGCAAAAGCAGGGGCGAGCAGTACGTC. The chain recombines TRBV21-1 with TRBJ2-7; the table's D call, TRBD1, was not checked against the DNA. TRBV21-1 is designated a pseudogene. CDR3 size: 12 residues.